Given below is one T cell receptor beta chain in context. Relative to the germline gene, one junction end is altered; a read error may explain this. CDR1 is MNHNS, CDR2 SASEGT, per germline. The CDR3 is made up of 14 amino acids. Sequencing used immunoSEQ multiplex PCR; TCRdb keeps in-frame clones, though not all of them. The sample lists 90,000 to 150,000 clones, about 91% occurring once. These data come from a study of control samples from healthy donors and cancer patients. The genes are TRBV6-1 and TRBJ2-7; the D gene is possibly TRBD2 (6 bases). Sequencing was done on a sample of blood. This TCR derives from a man aged 40-50 years in good health. The CDR3 DNA reads TGTGCCAGCAGTGAAGGGGACTTAAACTACAAGCAGTACTTC. Translation gives CASSEGDLNYKQYF.